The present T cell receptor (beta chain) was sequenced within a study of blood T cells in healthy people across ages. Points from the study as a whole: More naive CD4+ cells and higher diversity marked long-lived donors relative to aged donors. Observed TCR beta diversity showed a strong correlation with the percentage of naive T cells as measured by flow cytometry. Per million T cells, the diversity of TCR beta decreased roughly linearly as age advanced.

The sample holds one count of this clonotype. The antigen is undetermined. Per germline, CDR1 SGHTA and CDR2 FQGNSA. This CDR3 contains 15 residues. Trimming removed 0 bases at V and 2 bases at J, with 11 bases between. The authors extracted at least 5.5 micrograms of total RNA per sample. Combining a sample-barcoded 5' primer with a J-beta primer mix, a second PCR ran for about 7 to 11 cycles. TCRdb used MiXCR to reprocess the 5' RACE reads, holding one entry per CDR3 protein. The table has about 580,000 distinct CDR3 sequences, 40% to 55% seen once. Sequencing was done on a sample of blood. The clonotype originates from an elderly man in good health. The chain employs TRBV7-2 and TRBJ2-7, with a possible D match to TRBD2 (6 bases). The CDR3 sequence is CASSLAGGIAYEQYF. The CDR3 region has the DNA TGTGCCAGCAGCTTAGCGGGCGGGATTGCCTACGAGCAGTACTTC.